The 14 T cell receptor beta chains given below trace back to one sample, sequenced in a study of T cell clonality in common variable immunodeficiency. TCRdb keeps only in-frame clones here, not all; method: immunoSEQ multiplex PCR. The sample gives 45,000 to 55,000 clones, none seen only once, and the top ten clones hold approximately 5.5%. Sequenced sample: peripheral blood mononuclear cells. These receptor sequences come from a person aged 18 to 75 in good health.

This clone was found many times. The read comes to an end 3 residues before the CDR3 does, leaving the germline J gene to fill in the end. The chain recombines TRBV7-9 with TRBJ2-1; D uncertain. V lost 5 bases and J lost 7, with 18 bases in between. Germline V gives CDR1 SEHNR, CDR2 FQNEAQ (reference sequence). The CDR3 is 15 residues long. CDR3 region: CASSPNSANGNEQFF. CDR3 DNA (partial): TGTGCCAGCAGCCCGAACTCAGCGAACGGGAATGAG.

This clone was observed at least ten times. The same CDR3 also results from other DNA sequences found in this sample. CDR3: CASSSPPGYEQYF. CDR3 bases read: TGTGCCAGCAGCTCCCCCCCGGGGTACGAG. The chain recombines TRBV7-9 with TRBJ2-7; TRBD2 might be the D (5 bases). The observed sequence ends 3 residues before the CDR3 terminus, with the missing tail filled in from the germline J gene. Trimming pared 4 bases from V and 4 bases from J, leaving 11 bases between. Germline V gene lookup returns CDR1 SEHNR and CDR2 FQNEAQ (reference sequence). The CDR3 totals 13 residues. Supplemented by reference TRBV7-9 and TRBJ2-7, the full variable domain reads DTGVSQNPRHKITKRGQNVTFRCDPISEHNRLYWYRQTLGQGPEFLTYFQNEAQLEKSRLLSDRFSAERPKGSFSTLEIQRTEQGDSAMYLCASSSPPGYEQYFGPGTRLTVT.

Ten or more counts support this clone. CDR3 protein: CASSIPAGESTDTQYF. The DNA read from the CDR3 is TGTGCCAGTAGTATCCCAGCGGGAGAGAGCACAGATACG. J is TRBJ2-3 and V is TRBV19; 8 bases align to TRBD2. The missing CDR3 end, 3 residues past where the read stops, is filled in from the germline J gene. Trimming cost V 3 bases and J 0 bases; bases outside gene matches: 5. This CDR3 is 16 amino acids long. The germline V gene has CDR1 LNHDA and CDR2 SQIVND (reference sequence).

This clone was recorded at least ten times. The read stops 3 residues short of the end of the CDR3; the missing end is completed from the germline J gene. The J gene is TRBJ2-4, the V gene TRBV11-2; 8 bases agree with TRBD1. The CDR3 is 14 amino acids. The junction had 3 bases not matched to a gene; V was cut back by 5 bases and J by 3 bases. Germline V gene lookup returns CDR1 SGHAT and CDR2 FQNNGV. The CDR3 DNA, read in part, is TGTGCCAGCAGCCGGGGGACAGGCAAAAACATT. Translation gives CASSRGTGKNI. The full CDR3 is CASSRGTGKNIQYF.

This clone has ten or more counts. The CDR3 end lies 3 residues beyond the end of the read and is filled in from the germline J gene. The chain combines TRBV7-7 with TRBJ1-4; possibly TRBD1 for D (5 bases). Trimming removed 1 base at V and 4 bases at J, with 13 bases between. Germline CDR1 and CDR2: SSHAT and FNYEAQ (reference sequence). The CDR3 is made up of 16 amino acids. This CDR3 reads CASSLGETDLNEKLFF. The covered CDR3 bases are TGTGCCAGCAGCTTAGGCGAGACAGATCTTAATGAAAAA.

This clone has at least ten counts. Coverage ceases 3 residues before the CDR3 finishes, and the germline J gene fills in the end. V usage is TRBV5-4 and J usage is TRBJ2-3, with 8 bases lining up with TRBD2. V shed 1 base, J shed 2 bases, and the junction held 6 bases outside the gene matches. The CDR3 runs to 16 residues. Germline values: CDR1 SGHNT, CDR2 YYREEE (reference sequence). The CDR3 DNA, read in part, is TGTGCCAGCAGCTTGTTAGCAGCGGGAGCCACAGATACG. It specifies CASSLLAAGATDT. The entire CDR3 protein reads CASSLLAAGATDTQYF. Full variable domain (outside the CDR3, taken from reference TRBV5-4 and TRBJ2-3): ETGVTQSPTHLIKTRGQQVTLRCSSQSGHNTVSWYQQALGQGPQFIFQYYREEENGRGNFPPRFSGLQFPNYSSELNVNALELDDSALYLCASSLLAAGATDTQYFGPGTRLTVL.

This clone was recorded at least ten times. The CDR3 is cut off 3 residues early in the read; its end comes from the germline J gene. The chain joins TRBV10-3 to TRBJ2-5; a possible D gene is TRBD1 (5 bases). Germline V CDR1 and CDR2: ENHRY, SYGVKD. The CDR3 length is 13 residues. Trimming shortened V by 4 bases and J by 5 bases, and 11 bases separated the two germline ends. The CDR3 loop reads CAISVRGGETQYF. The covered CDR3 bases are TGTGCCATCAGTGTAAGGGGTGGGGAGACC.

In this sample, this clone turned up many times. The CDR3 extends 3 residues past the end of the read, so its final part is completed from the germline J gene. The chain links TRBV18 to TRBJ2-7, with TRBD2 matching over 9 bases. In germline, CDR1 is KGHSH, CDR2 LQKENI. V shed 1 base and J 1 base; nucleotides not matched to a gene: 8. The CDR3 covers 17 residues. CDR3 DNA, as far as it was read: TGTGCCAGCTCACCACTTCCTAGCGGGGCATCTTCCTACGAG. Translated, it gives CASSPLPSGASSYE. The CDR3 as a whole reads CASSPLPSGASSYEQYF.

Many counts were recorded for this clone. The read ends 3 residues early relative to the CDR3; the germline J gene fills the gap. The genes are TRBV7-2 and TRBJ1-2; 8 bases are shared with TRBD1. The CDR3 totals 13 residues. With 5 bases clipped from V and 2 bases from J, the junction kept 1 base outside the gene matches. Germline assignment: CDR1 SGHTA and CDR2 FQGNSA. The CDR3 region is CASSRDRNYGYTF. The part of the CDR3 DNA that was read is TGTGCCAGCAGCAGGGACAGGAACTATGGC. The full variable domain, rest sourced from reference TRBV7-2 and TRBJ1-2, is GAGVSQSPSNKVTEKGKDVELRCDPISGHTALYWYRQSLGQGLEFLIYFQGNSAPDKSGLPSDRFSAERTGGSVSTLTIQRTQQEDSAVYLCASSRDRNYGYTFGSGTRLTVV.

This clone was recorded many times. The CDR3 end falls 3 residues outside the read, so it is completed with the germline J gene. The rearrangement uses TRBV19 and TRBJ2-7, with D possibly matching TRBD1 (6 bases). CDR3 length: 15 residues. The germline gives CDR1 LNHDA, CDR2 SQIVND (reference sequence). The V end was cut by 6 bases, the J end by 2 bases, with 17 bases between. CDR3 DNA (partial): TGTGCCAGTAGGGAGGCTGGCAGGGGAGCCTACGAG. This sequence encodes CASREAGRGAYE. In full, the CDR3 is CASREAGRGAYEQYF.

This clone showed up many times. The read falls 3 residues short of the CDR3 end, and the missing part is taken from the germline J gene. The rearrangement uses TRBV19 and TRBJ1-2, with D possibly TRBD1 on 6 matching bases. CDR1 and CDR2 from the germline V gene are LNHDA and SQIVND (reference sequence). Trimming removed 3 bases from V and 4 bases from J, with 12 bases in between. The CDR3 spans 14 residues. The CDR3 reads CASSMQGYRYGYTF. Partial CDR3 DNA: TGTGCCAGTAGTATGCAGGGGTATCGCTATGGC.

This clone was recorded at least ten times. The CDR3 extends 3 residues past the end of the read, so its final part is completed from the germline J gene. The chain couples TRBV19 to TRBJ1-1; D remains unclear. The CDR3 is 15 amino acids. CDR1 is LNHDA, CDR2 SQIVND, per germline (reference sequence). With 6 bases removed from V and 2 bases from J, the gap between germline ends came to 16 bases. Partial CDR3 DNA: TGTGCCAGTAGGCCTGGACTGTTTCGTAACACTGAA. This codes for CASRPGLFRNTE. The full CDR3 is CASRPGLFRNTEAFF.

This clone was detected ten times or more. Read data end 3 residues before the CDR3 end; the end is taken from the germline J gene. V gene TRBV28 combines with J gene TRBJ1-3, with TRBD1 matching over 7 bases. The CDR3 runs 15 residues. The junction had 6 bases not matched to a gene; V was cut back by 5 bases and J by 2 bases. Per germline, CDR1 MDHEN and CDR2 SYDVKM. Incomplete CDR3 DNA: TGTGCCAGCAGTGGAATAGGGGGCGCTGGAAACACC. Residues: CASSGIGGAGNT. The whole CDR3 sequence is CASSGIGGAGNTIYF.

The table lists this clone with many counts. The read is 3 residues too short to cover the CDR3 end, so that end is filled in from the germline J gene. This chain joins TRBV19 and TRBJ2-5, with 8 bases matching TRBD1. Germline V lookup: CDR1 LNHDA, CDR2 SQIVND (reference sequence). The CDR3 covers 14 residues. The J segment lost 4 bases and the V segment lost 4 bases, leaving 5 bases of the junction unmatched. The sequenced CDR3 bases are TGTGCCAGTAGTACCAGGGGGCTAAGAGAGACC. It is translated as CASSTRGLRET. In full, the CDR3 is CASSTRGLRETQYF.